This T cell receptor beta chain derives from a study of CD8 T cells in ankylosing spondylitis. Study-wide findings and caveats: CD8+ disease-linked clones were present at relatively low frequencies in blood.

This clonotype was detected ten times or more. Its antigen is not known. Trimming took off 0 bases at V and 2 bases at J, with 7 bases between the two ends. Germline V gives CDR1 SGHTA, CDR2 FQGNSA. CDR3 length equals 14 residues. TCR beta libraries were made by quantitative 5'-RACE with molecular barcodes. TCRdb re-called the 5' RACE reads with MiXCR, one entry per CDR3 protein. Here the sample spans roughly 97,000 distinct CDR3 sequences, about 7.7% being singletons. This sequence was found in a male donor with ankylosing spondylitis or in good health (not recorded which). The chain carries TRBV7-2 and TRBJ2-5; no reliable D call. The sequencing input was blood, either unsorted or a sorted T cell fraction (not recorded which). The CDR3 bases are TGTGCCAGCAGCTTAGCGGCAGGTCAAGAGACCCAGTACTTC. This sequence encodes CASSLAAGQETQYF.